These 23 T cell receptor beta chains were sequenced from one sample in a study of T cells in localized non-small cell lung cancer. This table comes from immunoSEQ multiplex PCR, and its TCRdb copy is limited to in-frame clones, with some not included. Of approximately 25,000 clones listed, about 90% were seen once; the top ten hold 0.95% to 1.4%. The specimen was peripheral blood, collected before any cancer treatment. The source is a woman aged 40 to 75 with stage I lung adenocarcinoma.

This chain uses TRBV27 with TRBJ2-2, with D perhaps matching TRBD1 (5 bases). The CDR3 runs to 18 residues. The germline CDR1 and CDR2 sequences are MNHEY and SMNVEV (reference sequence). Trimming shortened V by 6 bases and J by 0 bases, and 20 bases separated the two germline ends. The CDR3 protein is CASRTRKDTGPNTGELFF. The CDR3 DNA sequence: TGTGCCAGCAGGACAAGGAAGGACACTGGGCCGAACACCGGGGAGCTGTTTTTT.

The chain is built from TRBV30 and TRBJ1-3, with a tentative D call TRBD1 (5 bases). The CDR3 totals 15 residues. The germline V gene has CDR1 GTSNPN and CDR2 SVGIG (reference sequence). The V end lost 0 bases, the J end lost 3 bases, and 12 bases lay between the germline ends. CDR3 residues: CAWSVRGMGGNTIYF. DNA for the CDR3: TGTGCCTGGAGTGTACGGGGGATGGGTGGAAACACCATATATTTT.

The DNA of the CDR3 is TGTGCCAGCAGTCATAAGGGGCAGGAGACCCAGTACTTC. Amino acids: CASSHKGQETQYF. V gene TRBV11-1 combines with J gene TRBJ2-5; a weak D match, TRBD1 (5 bases). The CDR3 consists of 13 residues. V lost 6 bases and J lost 5, with 13 bases in between. The germline V gene has CDR1 SGHAT and CDR2 FQDESV (reference sequence).

The chain combines TRBV6-5 with TRBJ2-2; no clear D. The CDR3 runs 13 residues. Germline V gene lookup returns CDR1 MNHEY and CDR2 SVGAGI. The V end lost 5 bases, the J end lost 4 bases, and 8 bases lay between the germline ends. CDR3 DNA sequence: TGTGCCAGCAGTCGTATACGCACCGGGGAGCTGTTTTTT. Translation gives CASSRIRTGELFF.

This chain connects TRBV9 to TRBJ2-2; a possible D gene is TRBD1 (5 bases). Between the trimmed V and J ends, which lost 0 bases and 1 base, there was a span of 7 bases. The length of the CDR3 is 15 residues. Germline lookup yields CDR1 SGDLS and CDR2 YYNGEE. The CDR3 is CASSVEGQNTGELFF. Here the CDR3 DNA reads TGTGCCAGCAGCGTAGAGGGGCAGAACACCGGGGAGCTGTTTTTT.

This chain links TRBV6-5 with TRBJ1-1; D might be TRBD1 (6 bases). The germline CDR1 and CDR2 sequences are MNHEY and SVGAGI. V gave up 4 bases and J gave up 4 bases, with 13 bases separating them. This CDR3 has 14 residues. In nucleotides, the CDR3 is TGTGCCAGCAGTTCACAGGGTGTGAGCACTGAAGCTTTCTTT. It encodes CASSSQGVSTEAFF.

The gene calls are TRBV19 and TRBJ2-1, with TRBD1 matching over 7 bases. After removal of 7 bases from V and 3 bases from J, the junction contained 12 bases not matched to a gene. The CDR3 totals 16 residues. Germline CDR1 and CDR2: LNHDA and SQIVND (reference sequence). In nucleotides, the CDR3 is TGTGCCAGTACCACTTCCGGGACAGCACGCTACAATGAGCAGTTCTTC. This sequence encodes CASTTSGTARYNEQFF.

This sequence joins TRBV21-1 and TRBJ1-2; the listed D gene, TRBD1, was not tested against the DNA. TRBV21-1 is designated a pseudogene. The CDR3 loop spans 16 amino acids. The DNA for the CDR3 is TGTGCCAGCAGCAAAGTCCTACAGGGGTCGGGCTATGGCTACACCTTC. As protein: CASSKVLQGSGYGYTF.

The chain uses TRBV27 and TRBJ2-3; D possibly corresponds to TRBD2 (6 bases). V was pared by 4 bases and J by 0 bases, with 14 bases between. Germline V CDR1 and CDR2: MNHEY, SMNVEV (reference sequence). The CDR3 is made up of 16 amino acids. CDR3 residues: CASSSWGDPSTDTQYF. The DNA for the CDR3 is TGTGCCAGCAGTTCATGGGGGGACCCCAGCACAGATACGCAGTATTTT.

This chain joins TRBV28 and TRBJ2-1, with D hard to call. CDR1 MDHEN and CDR2 SYDVKM come from the germline V gene. Trimming removed 5 bases at V and 4 bases at J, with 9 bases between. The length of the CDR3 is 13 residues. This chain's CDR3 is CASSPDGYNEQFF. The CDR3 DNA is TGTGCCAGCAGTCCCGACGGTTACAATGAGCAGTTCTTC.

The chain links TRBV6-5 to TRBJ1-6, with a possible D match to TRBD1 (5 bases). The V gene's germline CDR1 is MNHEY and CDR2 SVGAGI. The ends were cut back, 4 bases at V and 7 bases at J, with 11 bases in the middle. The length of the CDR3 is 14 residues. The CDR3 DNA sequence: TGTGCCAGCAGTTTCCGACAGCTGAATTCACCCCTCCACTTT. Translation: CASSFRQLNSPLHF.

The chain uses TRBV7-2 and TRBJ1-5; D is uncertain. The CDR3 is 15 amino acids. Looked up from germline, CDR1 is SGHTA and CDR2 is FQGNSA. V gave up 5 bases and J gave up 3 bases, with 14 bases separating them. This CDR3 reads CASSPVVNINQPQHF. In DNA, the CDR3 is TGTGCCAGCAGCCCCGTAGTGAATATCAATCAGCCCCAGCATTTT.

The chain has TRBV2 and TRBJ1-3; TRBD1 matches 10 bases. The V gene's germline CDR1 is SNHLY and CDR2 FYNNEI. The CDR3 covers 18 residues. Trimming took 4 bases from V and 1 from J; bases not matched to a gene: 10. The CDR3 sequence: CASSGATGGKGSGNTIYF. The CDR3 DNA reads TGTGCCAGCAGTGGGGCGACAGGGGGCAAGGGGTCTGGAAACACCATATATTTT.

The chain is built from TRBV6-5 and TRBJ1-1; weak D call: TRBD1 (6 bases). The CDR3 totals 12 residues. The V end lost 6 bases, the J end lost 2 bases, and 7 bases lay between the germline ends. Germline values: CDR1 MNHEY, CDR2 SVGAGI. The CDR3 loop is CASSRGNTEAFF. The CDR3 nucleotides are TGTGCCAGCAGCAGGGGTAACACTGAAGCTTTCTTT.

V gene TRBV18 combines with J gene TRBJ1-1; a possible D gene is TRBD1 (5 bases). The V end was cut by 2 bases, the J end by 1 base, with 5 bases between. The length of the CDR3 is 13 residues. Per the germline V gene, CDR1 is KGHSH and CDR2 is LQKENI. The CDR3 sequence: CASSPGGNTEAFF. The CDR3 nucleotides are TGTGCCAGCTCACCAGGGGGGAACACTGAAGCTTTCTTT.

This clone was recorded only once. The chain carries TRBV11-2 and TRBJ2-2; D is unresolved. Trimming cost V 0 bases and J 4 bases, with 12 bases left between them. Germline CDR1 SGHAT, CDR2 FQNNGV. The CDR3 sequence is 16 residues long. DNA for the CDR3: TGTGCCAGCAGCTTAGATCCAAGGTTGCGCACCGGGGAGCTGTTTTTT. Protein product: CASSLDPRLRTGELFF.

V gene TRBV5-6 combines with J gene TRBJ1-3; tentatively, D is TRBD1 (5 bases). With 5 bases removed from V and 0 bases from J, the gap between germline ends came to 15 bases. The germline V gene encodes CDR1 SGHDT and CDR2 YYEEEE. This CDR3 is 16 amino acids long. In DNA, the CDR3 is TGTGCCAGCAGTACCCGGGGCGCCAGCTCTGGAAACACCATATATTTT. Protein sequence: CASSTRGASSGNTIYF. The full variable domain, in which reference TRBV5-6 and TRBJ1-3 provide the parts outside the CDR3, is DAGVTQSPTHLIKTRGQQVTLRCSPKSGHDTVSWYQQALGQGPQFIFQYYEEEERQRGNFPDRFSGHQFPNYSSELNVNALLLGDSALYLCASSTRGASSGNTIYFGEGSWLTVV.

DNA of the CDR3: TGTGCCTGGAGTACGTCGTACTCTGGGGCCAACGTCCTGACTTTC. Its translation is CAWSTSYSGANVLTF. The V gene is TRBV30, the J gene TRBJ2-6, with unresolved D. The germline V gene has CDR1 GTSNPN and CDR2 SVGIG (reference sequence). The CDR3 is 15 residues long. Trimming stripped 2 bases from V and 0 bases from J, with 8 bases between.

The rearrangement links TRBV6-1 to TRBJ1-3; D is ambiguous. Trimming stripped 0 bases from V and 5 bases from J, with 5 bases between. The CDR3 length is 13 residues. Germline lookup yields CDR1 MNHNS and CDR2 SASEGT. Written as DNA, the CDR3 is TGTGCCAGCAGTGAAGCGCTGAGAAACACCATATATTTT. It specifies CASSEALRNTIYF.

The CDR3 DNA reads TGCGCCAGCAGCCAGGGACAGGTCGGTGAGCAGTTCTTC. This gives the protein CASSQGQVGEQFF. The V gene is TRBV4-3, the J gene TRBJ2-1; the match to TRBD1 covers 8 bases. Trimming took 3 bases from V and 9 from J; bases not matched to a gene: 4. Germline CDR1 LGHNA, CDR2 YSLEER. The CDR3 consists of 13 residues.

The chain uses TRBV7-2 and TRBJ2-5, with 8 nucleotides matching TRBD2. The DNA end is more similar to TRBJ2-7, so the J call may be wrong. This CDR3 comprises 14 residues. CDR1 is SGHTA, CDR2 FQGNSA, per germline. CDR3: CASSQAGGRHEQYF. In DNA, the CDR3 is TGTGCCAGCAGCCAAGCAGGCGGGAGGCACGAGCAGTACTTC.

The chain has TRBV30 and TRBJ1-4; D may be TRBD1 (5 bases). Germline V CDR1 and CDR2: GTSNPN, SVGIG (reference sequence). V was clipped by 3 bases and J by 3 bases, with 14 bases between them. The CDR3 sequence is 15 residues long. The CDR3 sequence is CAWRPPGRPNEKLFF. For the CDR3, the DNA is TGTGCCTGGAGACCCCCGGGACGGCCTAATGAAAAACTGTTTTTT.

The V call is TRBV10-3, the J call TRBJ2-1; D perhaps matches TRBD1 (6 bases). The CDR3 extends over 16 amino acids. V lost 2 bases to trimming and J lost 0 bases, with 11 bases between them. CDR1 and CDR2 (germline): ENHRY, SYGVKD. DNA for the CDR3: TGTGCCATCAGTGAGCGGGACATTAGCTCCTACAATGAGCAGTTCTTC. Translated, it gives CAISERDISSYNEQFF.